A selection of T cell receptor beta chains follows, all from one sample in a study of shared clonotypes between healthy human individuals. Sequenced by immunoSEQ multiplex PCR; TCRdb stores in-frame clones only, minus some. The table shows roughly 1,100,000 clones, with about 75% occurring only once. Sequenced material: memory CD4+ T cells sorted from blood. These receptors were obtained from a man aged 18 to 30 in good health. Each CDR3 is given with its conserved first and last residue. The D gene is left open where the match is weak. Some rows have no size entry. The others give once, few or many, or a class for an expanded clone.

>TRBV6-1|15|TRBJ2-6|-|TRBD2
TGTGCCAGCACTAGCGGGGGGTCTGGGGCCAACGTCCTGACTTTC
CASTSGGSGANVLTF
>TRBV7-2|15|TRBJ1-4|-|-
TGTGCCAGCAGCCCAGCGGGACTGCAGAATGAAAAACTGTTTTTT
CASSPAGLQNEKLFF
>TRBV7-3|15|TRBJ2-2|once|-
TGTGCCAGCAGCTTATTCGGGGATACGACCGGGGAGCTGTTTTTT
CASSLFGDTTGELFF
>TRBV19|11|TRBJ2-1|few|-
TGTGCCAGTAGTCGCTACAATGAGCAGTTCTTC
CASSRYNEQFF
>TRBV11-2|13|TRBJ2-5|-|-
TGTGCCAGCAGCCAAGAGCGTCAAGAGACCCAGTACTTC
CASSQERQETQYF
>TRBV11-3|13|TRBJ2-7|-|-
TGTGCCAGCAGCCGCCCAGGAGCCAACGAGCAGTACTTC
CASSRPGANEQYF
>TRBV18|15|TRBJ1-1|few|TRBD1
TGTGCCAGCTCACCAGACACAGGGGGGAACACTGAAGCTTTCTTT
CASSPDTGGNTEAFF
>TRBV27|18|TRBJ1-1|-|TRBD1
TGTGCCAGCACCCAATCCGGGACAGGGTTCACCAAGAACACTGAAGCTTTCTTT
CASTQSGTGFTKNTEAFF
>TRBV23-1|10|TRBJ1-2|-|-
TGCGCCAGCGTACAAAACGGCTACACCTTC
CASVQNGYTF
>TRBV14|15|TRBJ1-4|once|-
TGTGCCAGCAGCCAAGTGGGGCTACGGGCTGAAAAACTGTTTTTT
CASSQVGLRAEKLFF
>TRBV30|14|TRBJ2-7|-|-
TGTGCCTGGAGTGTCCCCCGGAGAACCTACGAGCAGTACTTC
CAWSVPRRTYEQYF
>TRBV15|16|TRBJ2-7|-|TRBD2
TGTGCCACCAGCAGAGATCGACTAGCGGGAGCAAGCGAGCAGTACTTC
CATSRDRLAGASEQYF
>TRBV2|11|TRBJ2-1|-|-
TGTGCCAGCAGTGAAAGGGGAGGGCAGTTCTTC
CASSERGGQFF
>TRBV30|19|TRBJ1-4|-|-
TGTGCCTGGAGTAAATACTCCGGGACAAGGGTTTCGGGGGGTGAAAAACTGTTTTTT
CAWSKYSGTRVSGGEKLFF
>TRBV5-1|15|TRBJ2-7|-|-
TGCGCCAGCAGCATGAAAGCGGGTGGTGCCTACGAGCAGTACTTC
CASSMKAGGAYEQYF
>TRBV6-6|14|TRBJ2-5|-|-
TGTGCCAGCAGTTTCGGGACGAACCAAGAGACCCAGTACTTC
CASSFGTNQETQYF
>TRBV30|15|TRBJ1-1|-|TRBD1
TGTGCCAGAATGCCCGGGACAGGGGGGAGATCTGAAGCTTTCTTT
CARMPGTGGRSEAFF
>TRBV10-3|17|TRBJ1-1|-|TRBD1
TGTGCCATCTCCTTAAGAACCCTCCCGGGACAGGGGGCTGAAGCTTTCTTT
CAISLRTLPGQGAEAFF
>TRBV7-8|15|TRBJ1-6|-|TRBD1
TGTGCCAGCAGCTTTACGGGACAGGGGAATTCACCCCTCCACTTT
CASSFTGQGNSPLHF
>TRBV5-8|15|TRBJ2-1|-|-
TGTGCCAGCAGCTTAAAAGGGAGCTCCTACAATGAGCAGTTCTTC
CASSLKGSSYNEQFF
>TRBV7-2|15|TRBJ2-7|-|-
TGTGCCAGCAGCTTATTGGGCCGCGCGTCCTACGAGCAGTACTTC
CASSLLGRASYEQYF
>TRBV5-4|14|TRBJ1-4|-|-
TGTGCCAGCAGCCCCGGTGGGTGGCGTGAAAAACTGTTTTTT
CASSPGGWREKLFF
>TRBV2|14|TRBJ2-7|-|-
TGTGCCAGCACTGCAGCGCAGGGACTGGGCGAGCAGTACTTC
CASTAAQGLGEQYF
>TRBV7-2|13|TRBJ2-5|-|-
TGTGCCAGCAACCGGGGAAACCAAGAGACCCAGTACTTC
CASNRGNQETQYF
>TRBV11-2|13|TRBJ1-1|-|-
TGTGCCAGCAGCTTAGTTTTTTCCACTGAAGCTTTCTTT
CASSLVFSTEAFF
>TRBV10-2|14|TRBJ2-3|many|-
TGCGCCAGCAGATCTCTGGGTAGCACAGATACGCAGTATTTT
CASRSLGSTDTQYF
>TRBV7-6|15|TRBJ2-1|-|-
TGTGCCAGCAGCTTAGCCTCGCAGGGATACAATGAGCAGTTCTTC
CASSLASQGYNEQFF
>TRBV7-9|13|TRBJ1-1|few|-
TGTGCCAGCAGCTTAGACGGTGGCACTGAAGCTTTCTTT
CASSLDGGTEAFF
>TRBV7-2|18|TRBJ2-2|-|TRBD2
TGTGCCAGCAGCTTAGATGGGAGACTAGCGGGCCACACCGGGGAGCTGTTTTTT
CASSLDGRLAGHTGELFF